These 23 T cell receptor beta chains were all obtained from the same sample, sequenced in a study of CD8+CD57+ T cells in acquired aplastic anemia listed by TCRdb under 2018. Flow cytometry had shown CD8+CD57+ cell expansion in the patients selected for sequencing. These reads were obtained on an Illumina HiSeq 2000. Genomic DNA was used as template for profiling of TCR beta VDJ combinations and CDR3 sequences. Starting from the raw public reads, TCRdb applied fastp trimming at Q25, assembled clones with MiXCR and retained in-frame beta chains. Here each entry gathers all rows of one CDR3 protein and keeps the most common genes and DNA. Here the sample has approximately 220,000 distinct CDR3 sequences; around 46% occur a single time. 7.8% of the sample goes to the ten largest clones. Input material: sorted CD4+, CD8+, or CD8+CD57+ T cells (not recorded which) from PBMCs. The receptors shown here come from a human donor with aplastic anemia.

The chain links TRBV10-3 to TRBJ1-5; D call uncertain. Germline lookup yields CDR1 ENHRY and CDR2 SYGVKD. The CDR3 is made up of 11 amino acids. V was shortened by 7 bases and J by 7 bases, with 8 bases between the two germline ends. The CDR3 DNA reads TGTGCCATCAAATATCAGCAGCCCCAGCATTTT. Amino acid sequence: CAIKYQQPQHF.

This clonotype was counted ten times or more. The rearrangement joins TRBV29-1 to TRBJ2-1, with TRBD2 matching 15 bases. This CDR3 is 15 amino acids long. J gave up 4 bases and V 3 bases, and 1 base lay outside the gene matches. CDR1 is SQVTM and CDR2 is ANQGSEA in the germline V gene. CDR3 residues: CSVEGLAGGYNEQFF. DNA of the CDR3: TGCAGCGTTGAGGGACTAGCGGGGGGTTACAATGAGCAGTTCTTC.

The rearrangement joins TRBV19 to TRBJ1-2, with D unclear. The CDR3 is 13 residues long. CDR1 LNHDA and CDR2 SQIVND come from the germline V gene (reference sequence). The ends were cut back, 5 bases at V and 7 bases at J, with 14 bases in the middle. The CDR3 bases are TGTGCCAGTAGTCTCCCCGGGGTGGGTGGCTACACCTTC. Amino acids: CASSLPGVGGYTF.

This clonotype came up once. At one of its ends the junction is not consistent with the germline gene, which may arise from a read error. This rearrangement joins TRBV10-3 to TRBJ2-7, with 8 nucleotides matching TRBD1. The germline V gene encodes CDR1 ENHRY and CDR2 SYGVKD. The CDR3 runs 14 residues. The CDR3 DNA sequence: TGTGCCAGCAGTTACCTCCAGGGGGCTAACGAGCAGTACTTC. Residues: CASSYLQGANEQYF.

This clonotype showed up many times. The CDR3 is CASSHNTGTLPRGDEKLFF. The CDR3 DNA follows: TGTGCCAGCAGCCACAATACCGGGACTTTACCTCGTGGGGATGAAAAACTGTTTTTT. The chain has TRBV7-6 and TRBJ1-4; D perhaps matches TRBD1 (5 bases). Germline CDR1 is SGHVS and CDR2 is FNYEAQ. Trimming removed 5 bases from V and 6 bases from J, with 28 bases in between. This CDR3 is built from 19 residues.

This chain links TRBV7-9 with TRBJ2-6; no reliable D call. V lost 5 bases, J lost 4 bases, and 6 bases lay in between. The germline CDR1 and CDR2 sequences are SEHNR and FQNEAQ (reference sequence). The CDR3 length is 13 residues. The CDR3 spells CASSTWGANVLTF. The DNA of the CDR3 is TGTGCCAGCAGCACGTGGGGGGCCAACGTCCTGACTTTC.

This clonotype was seen ten or more times. The chain is built from TRBV7-8 and TRBJ2-3; TRBD2 matches at 15 bases. The CDR3 length is 16 residues. Germline trimming cut 5 bases from V and 3 bases from J; bases unmatched to any gene: 3. Germline V gives CDR1 SGHVS, CDR2 FQNEAQ. In DNA, the CDR3 is TGTGCCAGCAGCCCAGGACTAGCGGGGGGGACAGATACGCAGTATTTT. It translates to CASSPGLAGGTDTQYF.

Comments on this clonotype: A much bigger clone sits one base away, suggesting this may be a read error. The chain has TRBV4-3 and TRBJ1-2; possibly TRBD1 for D (6 bases). The CDR3 has 16 amino acids. CDR1 is LGHNA and CDR2 is YSLEER in the germline V gene. Trimming shortened V by 3 bases and J by 6 bases, and 20 bases separated the two germline ends. In DNA, the CDR3 is TGCGCCAGCAGCCAGAAAAGACAGGACGAATACAATGGCTACACCTTC. It yields the protein CASSQKRQDEYNGYTF.

On this clonotype itself: This may arise from a read error, as a much more abundant clone is one base away. This rearrangement joins TRBV10-3 to TRBJ2-7; D possibly corresponds to TRBD2 (6 bases). The CDR3 extends over 15 amino acids. Germline CDR1 and CDR2: ENHRY and SYGVKD. CDR3 sequence reads: CASSGYSGRGDEQYF. In DNA form, the CDR3 reads TGTGCCAGCAGTGGTTATTCCGGGAGAGGGGACGAGCAGTACTTC.

The V call is TRBV9, the J call TRBJ1-6, with 11 bases that match TRBD1. This CDR3 has 13 amino acids. Looked up from germline, CDR1 is SGDLS and CDR2 is YYNGEE. J lost 10 bases, V lost 7 bases, and 4 bases had no gene match. CDR3 region: CASGQGAQSPLHF. CDR3 in DNA: TGTGCCAGCGGACAGGGGGCCCAATCACCCCTCCACTTT.

Comments on this clonotype: This may come from a read error, since a much larger clone is one base off. The chain joins TRBV6-1 to TRBJ2-7; possibly TRBD1 or TRBD2 for D (5 bases each). The CDR3 length is 15 residues. Germline CDR1 and CDR2: MNHNS and SASEGT. V lost 4 bases to trimming and J lost 2 bases, with 15 bases between them. The CDR3 spells CASSGLRDGTYEQYF. The CDR3 DNA reads TGTGCCAGCAGTGGCTTACGGGACGGGACCTACGAGCAGTACTTC.

The chain has TRBV19 and TRBJ2-5; 8 nucleotides align to TRBD2. Germline V gives CDR1 LNHDA, CDR2 SQIVND (reference sequence). V shed 5 bases and J 5 bases; nucleotides not matched to a gene: 4. The CDR3 is made up of 13 amino acids. Here the CDR3 DNA reads TGTGCCAGTAGTTGGCCTAGCGGGGAGACCCAGTACTTC. Translation: CASSWPSGETQYF.

This clonotype occurred many times. This chain links TRBV9 with TRBJ2-2; 9 nucleotides align to TRBD2. Germline CDR1 reads SGDLS; CDR2 reads YYNGEE. This CDR3 has 16 residues. The V segment lost 4 bases and the J segment 5 bases; nucleotides outside the gene matches: 9. CDR3 nucleotides: TGTGCCAGCAGCTTCCAGCTAGCGGGAAGTACCGGGGAGCTGTTTTTT. It yields the protein CASSFQLAGSTGELFF.

V is TRBV7-9 and J is TRBJ2-7; 11 bases agree with TRBD1. J gave up 6 bases and V 5 bases, and 6 bases lay outside the gene matches. The germline V gene has CDR1 SEHNR and CDR2 FQNEAQ (reference sequence). The CDR3 length is 14 residues. DNA of the CDR3: TGTGCCAGCAGCCACGGACAGGGGGCGTCCGAGCAGTACTTC. Translated: CASSHGQGASEQYF.

The chain is built from TRBV2 and TRBJ1-2; the D gene is possibly TRBD1 (6 bases). V was pared by 6 bases and J by 6 bases, with 11 bases between. The CDR3 length is 12 residues. From germline, CDR1 is SNHLY and CDR2 FYNNEI. CDR3 sequence reads: CASSSQGDGYTF. The CDR3 nucleotides read TGTGCCAGCAGCTCACAGGGAGATGGCTACACCTTC.

With respect to this clonotype: A read error may produce the germline difference seen at one junction end. V gene TRBV10-3 combines with J gene TRBJ2-2, with D perhaps TRBD2 (5 bases). The CDR3 runs to 17 residues. CDR1 and CDR2 (germline): ENHRY, SYGVKD. CDR3 in amino acids: CASSYSISTGNTGELFF. In DNA, the CDR3 is TGTGCCAGCAGTTACTCGATATCAACGGGAAACACCGGGGAGCTGTTTTTT.

This clonotype was observed at least ten times. The chain uses TRBV6-6 and TRBJ2-1; D might be TRBD1 or TRBD2, each matching 5 bases. The V gene lost 6 bases and the J gene lost 6 bases, with 15 bases spanning the gap. CDR3 size: 14 residues. Germline V gene sequence: CDR1 MNHNY, CDR2 SVGAGI (reference sequence). In DNA, the CDR3 is TGTGCCAGCAGCTCCCCGGGGCTAGGCAATGAGCAGTTCTTC. It encodes CASSSPGLGNEQFF.

The genes are TRBV9 and TRBJ1-6, with 7 bases that match TRBD1. After removal of 2 bases from V and 7 bases from J, the junction contained 6 bases not matched to a gene. Germline-derived CDR1 and CDR2 are SGDLS and YYNGEE. The CDR3 runs 15 residues. The CDR3 nucleotides are TGTGCCAGCAGCGTTACCGGGACAGACAATTCACCCCTCCACTTT. Its protein is CASSVTGTDNSPLHF.

This sequence joins TRBV7-9 and TRBJ2-3; unclear D gene. The ends were cut back, 10 bases at V and 2 bases at J, with 22 bases in the middle. The CDR3 has 16 residues. Germline V gives CDR1 SEHNR, CDR2 FQNEAQ (reference sequence). The CDR3 region has the DNA TGTGCCACCGCGAGCGCTAACTATGGCTACACAGATACGCAGTATTTT. Translation: CATASANYGYTDTQYF.

The chain links TRBV20-1 to TRBJ2-7; unclear D gene. The CDR3 sequence is 10 residues long. Between the trimmed V and J ends, which lost 4 bases and 3 bases, there was a span of 4 bases. Germline values: CDR1 DFQATT, CDR2 SNEGSKA (reference sequence). DNA for the CDR3: TGCAGTGCTAACAACTACGAGCAGTACTTC. It yields the protein CSANNYEQYF.

The rearrangement uses TRBV12-5 and TRBJ2-1, with unresolved D. Germline-derived CDR1 and CDR2 are LGHNT and FRNRAP. V lost 6 bases, J lost 3 bases, and 9 bases lay in between. CDR3 size: 13 residues. CDR3 DNA sequence: TGTGCTAGTGGACTCCGGGTCTACAATGAGCAGTTCTTC. It codes for CASGLRVYNEQFF. The full variable domain, completed using reference TRBV12-5 and TRBJ2-1, is DARVTQTPRHKVTEMGQEVTMRCQPILGHNTVFWYRQTMMQGLELLAYFRNRAPLDDSGMPKDRFSAEMPDATLATLKIQPSEPRDSAVYFCASGLRVYNEQFFGPGTRLTVL.

This clonotype was found many times. This sequence joins TRBV10-3 and TRBJ1-1; 9 bases are a match to TRBD1. V dropped 5 bases and J dropped 1; count of bases not matched to a gene: 5. The CDR3 is made up of 15 amino acids. Germline V lookup: CDR1 ENHRY, CDR2 SYGVKD. This chain's CDR3 is CAISRTGGTNTEAFF. CDR3 sequence (DNA): TGTGCCATCAGTCGTACAGGGGGCACGAACACTGAAGCTTTCTTT.

V and J are TRBV25-1 and TRBJ2-3, with D possibly called TRBD1 or TRBD2 (5 bases each). Per germline, CDR1 MGHDK and CDR2 SYGVNS. The V end lost 3 bases, the J end lost 4 bases, and 11 bases lay between the germline ends. This CDR3 has 14 residues. The CDR3 spells CASSEGPYSDTQYF. DNA for the CDR3: TGTGCCAGCAGTGAGGGACCTTACTCAGATACGCAGTATTTT.